The table lists the clone carrying this TCR beta chain with a few counts. Its antigen remains unknown. This record belongs to a study of T cell repertoires in cytomegalovirus infection. Study overall: Indications came from public TCR beta signatures; they pointed to CMV infection and to a matching HLA type.

Germline CDR1 and CDR2: SGHVS and FNYEAQ. The CDR3 loop spans 18 amino acids. The ends lost 2 bases at V and 5 bases at J; junction bases unmatched: 14. TCRdb passed the reads through MiXCR, listing each CDR3 protein once. Among around 710,000 distinct CDR3 sequences listed, about 29% were seen once. The chain is built from TRBV7-6 and TRBJ2-3; 9 bases are a match to TRBD2. The input for sequencing was cultured CD8+ T cells from PBMCs, taken from culture after CMV antigen stimulation. This receptor was identified in a human donor in good health (CMV status not recorded). Some clones in this sample may be carry-over from other donors' samples. The CDR3: CASSLRAPGGGVLDTQYF. The CDR3 bases are TGTGCCAGCAGCTTACGAGCCCCTGGCGGGGGGGTCTTAGATACGCAGTATTTT.